A single sample gave rise to the 14 T cell receptor beta chains below, sequenced in a study of blood T cell repertoires in COVID-19. Profiled with immunoSEQ multiplex PCR; TCRdb holds only in-frame clones, not every one. The sample carries about 530,000 clones, 85% to 90% recorded once. Sequencing used peripheral blood. The receptors here all came from a woman aged 45 to 65 with COVID-19, enrolled during active disease.

The chain has TRBV19 and TRBJ2-3, with 7 bases that match TRBD2. V shed 3 bases, J shed 3 bases, and the junction held 3 bases outside the gene matches. The germline V gene encodes CDR1 LNHDA and CDR2 SQIVND (reference sequence). The CDR3 is 14 residues long. This chain's CDR3 is CASSIARGTDTQYF. CDR3 DNA sequence: TGTGCCAGTAGTATCGCGCGGGGGACAGATACGCAGTATTTT.

The V gene is TRBV12-3 or TRBV12-4, the J gene TRBJ2-1; D might be TRBD2 (5 bases). CDR3 size: 12 residues. The ends were cut back, 3 bases at V and 13 bases at J, with 13 bases in the middle. The CDR3 DNA sequence: TGTGCCAGCAGTTTCGAGGGTGTGAGACAGTTCTTC. Residues: CASSFEGVRQFF.

The genes are TRBV4-1 and TRBJ2-5, with 8 bases matching TRBD2. CDR3 length: 18 residues. V lost 0 bases to trimming and J lost 1 base; unmatched junction nucleotides: 10. Germline V gene data show CDR1 as MGHRA and CDR2 as YSYEKL. This CDR3 reads CASSQDRTAGGSQETQYF. The CDR3 DNA is TGCGCCAGCAGCCAAGATAGGACGGCGGGGGGCTCCCAAGAGACCCAGTACTTC.

The chain is built from TRBV3-1 (or the pseudogene TRBV3-2) and TRBJ1-1; no definite D call. This CDR3 is built from 15 residues. Germline CDR1 LGHDT, CDR2 YNNKEL (reference sequence). Trimming removed 0 bases at V and 1 base at J, with 9 bases between. CDR3 protein: CASSQESAGNTEAFF. The CDR3 DNA is TGTGCCAGCAGCCAAGAAAGTGCGGGGAACACTGAAGCTTTCTTT.

The rearrangement links TRBV19 to TRBJ2-3, with D unresolved. Germline CDR1 is LNHDA and CDR2 is SQIVND (reference sequence). Trimming took 7 bases from V and 2 from J, leaving 22 bases between them. The CDR3 has 17 residues. The CDR3 DNA reads as TGTGCCAGTACGGAACAACGGTTAGCTGCCTCCACAGATACGCAGTATTTT. Protein sequence: CASTEQRLAASTDTQYF.

This clone was found once. The CDR3 DNA is TGTGCCAGCAGCCCAATAGAGGGAAGCCTGAGCAATGAGCAGTTCTTC. Its protein product is CASSPIEGSLSNEQFF. The chain combines TRBV9 with TRBJ2-1; D is perhaps TRBD2 (5 bases). The CDR3 extends over 16 amino acids. The germline gives CDR1 SGDLS, CDR2 YYNGEE. The ends were cut back, 4 bases at V and 6 bases at J, with 20 bases in the middle.

This chain joins TRBV6-5 and TRBJ1-5, with 7 nucleotides matching TRBD1. The CDR3 contains 13 residues. Germline CDR1 reads MNHEY; CDR2 reads SVGAGI. V shed 5 bases and J 9 bases; nucleotides not matched to a gene: 7. DNA for the CDR3: TGTGCCAGCAGTCGAGGGGGCACGGGGCCCCAGCATTTT. Amino acid sequence: CASSRGGTGPQHF.

This chain uses TRBV19 with TRBJ2-1, with 8 positions matching TRBD2. Germline values: CDR1 LNHDA, CDR2 SQIVND (reference sequence). Unmatched junction bases numbered 15, after V lost 5 bases and J lost 12 bases. The CDR3 is 15 amino acids. The CDR3 region has the DNA TGTGCCAGTAGTGGGCTTAGCGGGGCATACGGAGGGCAGTTCTTC. It specifies CASSGLSGAYGGQFF.

CDR3 in amino acids: CASSLNPRANYGYTF. Here the CDR3 DNA reads TGTGCCAGCAGTTTAAATCCCAGGGCTAACTATGGCTACACCTTC. This chain links TRBV27 with TRBJ1-2; maybe TRBD1 (5 bases). CDR3 length: 15 residues. The germline V and J ends were trimmed by 2 bases and 0 bases, with 10 bases remaining between them. Germline V gene data show CDR1 as MNHEY and CDR2 as SMNVEV (reference sequence).

Points on this clone: Other DNA sequences from this sample encode an identical CDR3 as well. This chain joins TRBV5-1 and TRBJ2-7, with TRBD2 as a possible D gene (6 bases). V was pared by 3 bases and J by 2 bases, with 6 bases between. CDR1 SGHRS and CDR2 YFSETQ come from the germline V gene. The CDR3 runs to 12 residues. The CDR3 spells CASSSGAYEQYF. For the CDR3, the DNA is TGCGCCAGCAGCTCGGGAGCCTACGAGCAGTACTTC. Combining the CDR3 with reference TRBV5-1 and TRBJ2-7 gives the whole variable domain KAGVTQTPRYLIKTRGQQVTLSCSPISGHRSVSWYQQTPGQGLQFLFEYFSETQRNKGNFPGRFSGRQFSNSRSEMNVSTLELGDSALYLCASSSGAYEQYFGPGTRLTVT.

About this clone itself: Other DNA sequences within the sample encode an identical CDR3. The chain recombines TRBV5-1 with TRBJ2-1; 11 nucleotides agree with TRBD2. V was pared by 1 base and J by 3 bases, with 0 bases of the junction left unmatched. This CDR3 has 15 amino acids. The germline gives CDR1 SGHRS, CDR2 YFSETQ. The chain's CDR3 is CASSLTSGGYNEQFF. The CDR3 DNA is TGCGCCAGCAGCTTGACTAGCGGGGGCTACAATGAGCAGTTCTTC.

V is TRBV6-5 and J is TRBJ1-2, with TRBD1 as a possible D gene (6 bases). V lost 6 bases, J lost 4 bases, and 12 bases lay in between. The V gene's germline CDR1 is MNHEY and CDR2 SVGAGI. The CDR3 covers 13 residues. CDR3 DNA sequence: TGTGCCAGCAGGGGGGAGGGGGGCTATGGCTACACCTTC. Translated: CASRGEGGYGYTF.

The V and J genes are TRBV29-1 and TRBJ2-7; D is unclear. V was cut by 4 bases and J by 6 bases, with 13 bases left in between. Germline lookup yields CDR1 SQVTM and CDR2 ANQGSEA. The CDR3 covers 12 residues. The CDR3 coding sequence is TGCAGCGTTGTGGGCCGTCCCCCCGAGCAGTACTTC. Protein product: CSVVGRPPEQYF.

The chain employs TRBV18 and TRBJ2-2, with 9 bases identical to TRBD1. CDR1 and CDR2 from the germline V gene are KGHSH and LQKENI. The CDR3 length is 17 residues. Trimming cost V 4 bases and J 1 base; bases outside gene matches: 7. The CDR3 sequence is CASSRARDRVNTGELFF. CDR3 coding DNA: TGTGCCAGCTCACGTGCCCGGGACAGGGTGAACACCGGGGAGCTGTTTTTT.